The sequence of this TCR beta chain was determined in a study of blood T cell repertoires in COVID-19. Study details: Samples of COVID-19 (acute and convalescent) were obtained from the United States, Italy and Spain. The analysed material was cDNA or gDNA that came from T cells, B-cell-depleted T cells, or PBMCs.

Only in-frame clones appear in the TCRdb table, and some are missing; sequencing was by immunoSEQ multiplex PCR. The repertoire holds just under 350,000 clones, with around 88% as singletons. This CDR3 contains 16 residues. Germline assignment: CDR1 LGHNA and CDR2 YNFKEQ. V was clipped by 2 bases and J by 0 bases; unmatched bases: 7. This sequence joins TRBV4-2 and TRBJ2-7; TRBD2 agrees at 7 bases. The source material was peripheral blood. The sequence was collected from a man between 25 and 39 years old with active or convalescent COVID-19. CDR3 DNA: TGTGCCAGCAGCCAAAGAGGCGGGGGTAGCTCCTACGAGCAGTACTTC. Translation gives CASSQRGGGSSYEQYF.